A selection of T cell receptor beta chains follows, all from one sample in a study of shared clonotypes between healthy human individuals. Using immunoSEQ multiplex PCR, the repertoire was profiled, and TCRdb retains in-frame clones only, with some absent. The table lists about 1.5 million clones, around 97% of them singletons. Sequenced sample: naive CD4+ T cells sorted from blood. The receptor set was obtained from a man in his thirties or forties in good health. Both conserved end residues are part of each CDR3. A D gene is named only where the DNA matches it firmly. The size of a clone is reported for some rows only, either as once, few or many, or as a class for expanded clones.

d_call,j_call,clone_size,v_call,cdr3_aa,cdr3_nt
NA,TRBJ1-1,NA,TRBV27,CASRLRRDTEAFF,TGTGCCAGCAGGCTCCGCAGGGACACTGAAGCTTTCTTT
NA,TRBJ1-1,NA,TRBV6-1,CASSRTVNTEAFF,TGTGCCAGCAGTAGGACAGTGAACACTGAAGCTTTCTTT
TRBD2,TRBJ2-7,NA,TRBV6-5,CASSFGLAASSYEQYF,TGTGCCAGCAGTTTTGGACTAGCGGCCAGCTCCTACGAGCAGTACTTC
NA,TRBJ1-1,NA,TRBV7-9,CASSLRTVSNAEAFF,TGTGCCAGCAGCTTAAGGACTGTATCAAACGCTGAAGCTTTCTTT
TRBD1,TRBJ2-5,NA,TRBV18,CASSSTGTGDRETQYF,TGTGCCAGCTCGTCCACCGGGACAGGGGATCGAGAGACCCAGTACTTC
TRBD1,TRBJ2-7,NA,TRBV7-6,CASSWGQIYEQYF,TGTGCCAGCAGCTGGGGACAGATCTACGAGCAGTACTTC
TRBD2,TRBJ2-1,NA,TRBV9,CASSPHSVGGYNEQFF,TGTGCCAGCAGCCCTCACTCCGTCGGGGGGTACAATGAGCAGTTCTTC
NA,TRBJ1-5,NA,TRBV18,CASSPGQSNQPQHF,TGTGCCAGCTCACCAGGACAGTCCAATCAGCCCCAGCATTTT
TRBD1,TRBJ2-1,NA,TRBV6-6,CASGDRDRAVNEQFF,TGTGCCAGCGGCGACCGGGACAGGGCGGTCAATGAGCAGTTCTTC
TRBD1,TRBJ2-1,NA,TRBV5-1,CASSPVTTGLGEQFF,TGCGCCAGCAGCCCCGTGACGACAGGGCTAGGCGAGCAGTTCTTC
NA,TRBJ2-3,NA,TRBV5-1,CASSLSRGTDTQYF,TGCGCCAGCAGCTTGTCAAGGGGGACAGATACGCAGTATTTT
TRBD2,TRBJ2-7,NA,TRBV2,CASGTSGRGYEQYF,TGTGCCAGCGGGACTAGCGGGAGAGGCTACGAGCAGTACTTC
NA,TRBJ2-7,NA,TRBV2,CASSVQGRGYEQYF,TGTGCCAGCAGTGTTCAGGGGCGAGGGTACGAGCAGTACTTC
TRBD2,TRBJ2-3,NA,TRBV5-4,CASSLGGAGAPTDTQYF,TGTGCCAGCAGCTTGGGGGGCGCGGGAGCCCCCACAGATACGCAGTATTTT
NA,TRBJ2-1,NA,TRBV5-6,CASSFQRGQEYNEQFF,TGTGCCAGCAGCTTTCAGCGGGGACAGGAGTACAATGAGCAGTTCTTC
TRBD2,TRBJ2-1,NA,TRBV5-1,CASSLVSGSIHEQFF,TGCGCCAGCAGCTTGGTTAGCGGGAGTATCCATGAGCAGTTCTTC
NA,TRBJ2-5,once,TRBV5-4,CASSLEGKEAQYF,TGTGCCAGCAGTTTGGAGGGGAAAGAGGCCCAGTACTTC
NA,TRBJ2-7,NA,TRBV2,CASSGSGRGNFYEQYF,TGTGCCAGCAGTGGATCCGGGAGAGGGAATTTCTACGAGCAGTACTTC
TRBD2,TRBJ2-7,once,TRBV10-3,CAIRAGDSYEQYF,TGTGCCATCAGGGCGGGGGACTCCTACGAGCAGTACTTC
TRBD1,TRBJ2-5,NA,TRBV7-2,CASSSPTGERAETQYF,TGTGCCAGCAGCTCCCCGACAGGGGAGCGAGCAGAGACCCAGTACTTC
NA,TRBJ1-3,NA,TRBV7-2,CASSLGSGNSGNTIYF,TGTGCCAGCAGCTTAGGATCCGGGAACTCTGGAAACACCATATATTTT
TRBD1,TRBJ1-3,NA,TRBV18,CASSPKGQADTIYF,TGTGCCAGCTCACCAAAGGGACAGGCGGACACCATATATTTT
NA,TRBJ1-3,NA,TRBV28,CASSPGGASGNTIYF,TGTGCCAGCAGTCCCGGGGGGGCCTCTGGAAACACCATATATTTT
NA,TRBJ2-7,NA,TRBV21-1,CASALPGLDTMMSSYEQYF,TGTGCCAGCGCCCTCCCGGGACTAGATACAATGATGAGCTCCTACGAGCAGTACTTC
TRBD2,TRBJ2-1,NA,TRBV29-1,CSARASGSQFF,TGCAGCGCCCGGGCCAGCGGGAGTCAGTTCTTC
TRBD2,TRBJ2-1,NA,TRBV10-1,CASSESPPGLAGDGEQFF,TGCGCCAGCAGTGAGTCGCCCCCCGGCCTAGCGGGAGATGGTGAGCAGTTCTTC
TRBD2,TRBJ2-2,NA,TRBV5-1,CASSLWGLAGVGTGELFF,TGCGCCAGCAGCTTGTGGGGACTAGCGGGAGTAGGCACCGGGGAGCTGTTTTTT
NA,TRBJ2-1,once,TRBV5-6,CASSFQDRFF,TGTGCCAGCAGCTTTCAGGATCGTTTCTTC
TRBD2,TRBJ2-7,NA,TRBV27,CASRSTSNRLEQYF,TGTGCCAGCAGATCGACTAGCAACCGCCTCGAGCAGTACTTC
NA,TRBJ1-3,NA,TRBV5-1,CASRSHPGTGNTIYF,TGCGCCAGCAGATCCCACCCGGGGACGGGAAACACCATATATTTT
NA,TRBJ1-2,NA,TRBV18,CASSPRGWSYGYTF,TGTGCCAGCTCACCCCGCGGTTGGTCTTATGGCTACACCTTC